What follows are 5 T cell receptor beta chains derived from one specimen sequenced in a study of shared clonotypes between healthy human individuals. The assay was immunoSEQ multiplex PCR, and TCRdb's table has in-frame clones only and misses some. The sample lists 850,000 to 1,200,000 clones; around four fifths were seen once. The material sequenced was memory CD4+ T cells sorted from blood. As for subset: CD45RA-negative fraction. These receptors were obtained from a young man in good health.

CDR3 sequence: CASSSQRHESSGANVLTF. CDR3 DNA: TGTGCCAGCTCATCCCAACGACACGAGAGCTCTGGGGCCAACGTCCTGACTTTC. The chain links TRBV18 to TRBJ2-6; D unclear. V shed 5 bases and J shed 0 bases, with 17 bases lying between them. CDR3 length equals 18 residues. The germline CDR1 and CDR2 sequences are KGHSH and LQKENI.

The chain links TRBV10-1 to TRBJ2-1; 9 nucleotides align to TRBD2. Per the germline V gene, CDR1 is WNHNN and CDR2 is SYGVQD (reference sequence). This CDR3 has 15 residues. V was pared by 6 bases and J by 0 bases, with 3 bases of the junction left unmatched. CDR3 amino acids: CASSSSGGSYNEQFF. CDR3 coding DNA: TGCGCCAGCAGCAGTAGCGGGGGCTCCTACAATGAGCAGTTCTTC.

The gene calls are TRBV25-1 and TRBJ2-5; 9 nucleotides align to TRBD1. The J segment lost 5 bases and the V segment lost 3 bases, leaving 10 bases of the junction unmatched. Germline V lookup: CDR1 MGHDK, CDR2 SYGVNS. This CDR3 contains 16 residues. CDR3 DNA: TGTGCCAGCAGTGAGGGACAGGGAGGAATGGAGGAGACCCAGTACTTC. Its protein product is CASSEGQGGMEETQYF.

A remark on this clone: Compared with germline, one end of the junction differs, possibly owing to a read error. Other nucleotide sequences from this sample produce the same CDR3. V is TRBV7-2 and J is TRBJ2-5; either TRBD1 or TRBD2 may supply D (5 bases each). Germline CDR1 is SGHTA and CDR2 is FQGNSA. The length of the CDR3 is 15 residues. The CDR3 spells CASSLAGTVQETQYF. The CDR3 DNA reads TGTGCCAGCAGCCTAGCCGGGACGGTACAAGAGACCCAGTACTTC.

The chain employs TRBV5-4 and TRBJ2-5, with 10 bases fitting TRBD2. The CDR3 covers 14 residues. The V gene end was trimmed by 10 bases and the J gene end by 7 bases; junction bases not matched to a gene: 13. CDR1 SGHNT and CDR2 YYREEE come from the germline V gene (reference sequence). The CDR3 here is CAGNHLAGDTTQYF. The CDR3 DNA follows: TGTGCCGGAAACCACCTAGCGGGAGATACGACCCAGTACTTC.